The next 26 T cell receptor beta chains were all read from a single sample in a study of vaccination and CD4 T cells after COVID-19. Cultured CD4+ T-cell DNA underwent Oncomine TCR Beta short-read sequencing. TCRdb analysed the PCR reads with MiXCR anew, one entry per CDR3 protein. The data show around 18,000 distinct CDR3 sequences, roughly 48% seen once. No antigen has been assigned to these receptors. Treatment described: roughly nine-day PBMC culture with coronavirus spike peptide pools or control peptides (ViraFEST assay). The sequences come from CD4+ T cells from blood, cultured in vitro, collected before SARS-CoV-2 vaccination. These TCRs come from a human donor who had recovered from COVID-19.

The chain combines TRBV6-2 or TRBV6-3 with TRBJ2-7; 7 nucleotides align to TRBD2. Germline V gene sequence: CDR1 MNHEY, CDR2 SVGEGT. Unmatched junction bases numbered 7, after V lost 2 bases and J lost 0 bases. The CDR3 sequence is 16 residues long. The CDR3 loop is CASSYSRGDFSYEQYF. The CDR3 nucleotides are TGTGCCAGCAGTTACAGTCGGGGGGACTTCTCCTACGAGCAGTACTTC.

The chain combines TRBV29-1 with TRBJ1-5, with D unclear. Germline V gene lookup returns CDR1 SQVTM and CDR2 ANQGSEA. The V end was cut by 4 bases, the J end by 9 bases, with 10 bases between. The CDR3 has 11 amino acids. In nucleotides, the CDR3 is TGCAGCGTTGGGGGTGAGGGGCCCCAGCATTTT. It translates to CSVGGEGPQHF.

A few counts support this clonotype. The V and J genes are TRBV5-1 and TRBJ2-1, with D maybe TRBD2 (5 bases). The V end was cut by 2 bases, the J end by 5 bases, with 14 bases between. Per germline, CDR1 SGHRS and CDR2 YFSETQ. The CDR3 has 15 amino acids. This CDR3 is CASSFREGPDNEQFF. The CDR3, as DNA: TGCGCCAGCAGCTTCCGTGAGGGCCCTGACAATGAGCAGTTCTTC.

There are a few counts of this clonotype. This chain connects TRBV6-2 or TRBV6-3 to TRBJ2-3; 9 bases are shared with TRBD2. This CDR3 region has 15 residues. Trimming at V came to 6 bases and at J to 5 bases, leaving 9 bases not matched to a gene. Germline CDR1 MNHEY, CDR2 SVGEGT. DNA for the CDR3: TGTGCCAGCAGAATAGCGGGAGCAAGGGGAGATACGCAGTATTTT. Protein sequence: CASRIAGARGDTQYF.

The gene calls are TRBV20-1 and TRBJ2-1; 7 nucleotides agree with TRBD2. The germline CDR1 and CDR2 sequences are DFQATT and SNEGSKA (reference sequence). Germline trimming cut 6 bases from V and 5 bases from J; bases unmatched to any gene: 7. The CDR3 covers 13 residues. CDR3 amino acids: CSAREAVNNEQFF. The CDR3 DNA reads TGCAGTGCACGGGAGGCGGTTAACAATGAGCAGTTCTTC.

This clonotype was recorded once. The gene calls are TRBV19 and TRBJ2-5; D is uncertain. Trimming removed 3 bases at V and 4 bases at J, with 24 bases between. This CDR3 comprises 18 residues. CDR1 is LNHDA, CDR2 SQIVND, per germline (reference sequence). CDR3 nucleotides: TGTGCCAGTAGTATCTCGTCGGCGGCTGGACCCAGGAGAGAGACCCAGTACTTC. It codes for CASSISSAAGPRRETQYF.

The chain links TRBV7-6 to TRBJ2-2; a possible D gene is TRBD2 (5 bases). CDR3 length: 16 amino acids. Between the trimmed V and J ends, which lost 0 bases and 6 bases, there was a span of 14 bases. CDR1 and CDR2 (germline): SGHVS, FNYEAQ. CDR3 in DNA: TGTGCCAGCAGCTTAGCGTCGAGGGCTGGCGCCGGGGAGCTGTTTTTT. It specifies CASSLASRAGAGELFF.

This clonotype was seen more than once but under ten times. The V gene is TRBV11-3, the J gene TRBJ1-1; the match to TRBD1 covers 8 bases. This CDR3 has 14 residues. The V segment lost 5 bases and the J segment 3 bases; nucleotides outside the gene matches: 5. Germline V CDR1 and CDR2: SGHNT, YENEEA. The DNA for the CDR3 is TGTGCCAGCAGCCCGGGACAGGAAGACACTGAAGCTTTCTTT. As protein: CASSPGQEDTEAFF.

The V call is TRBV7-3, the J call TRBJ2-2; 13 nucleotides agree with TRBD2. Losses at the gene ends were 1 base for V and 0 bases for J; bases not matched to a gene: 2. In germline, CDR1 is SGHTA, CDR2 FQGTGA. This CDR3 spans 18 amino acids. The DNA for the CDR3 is TGTGCCAGCAGCTTAAGGGGGACTAGCGGGGCGAACACCGGGGAGCTGTTTTTT. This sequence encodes CASSLRGTSGANTGELFF. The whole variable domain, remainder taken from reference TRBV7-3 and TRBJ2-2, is GAGVSQTPSNKVTEKGKYVELRCDPISGHTALYWYRQSLGQGPEFLIYFQGTGAADDSGLPNDRFFAVRPEGSVSTLKIQRTERGDSAVYLCASSLRGTSGANTGELFFGEGSRLTVL.

The CDR3 loop is CASSLLAESSYEQYF. CDR3 bases: TGTGCCAGCAGCCTCCTAGCGGAGAGCTCCTACGAGCAGTACTTC. This rearrangement joins TRBV6-1 to TRBJ2-7, with 7 bases matching TRBD2. The ends lost 6 bases at V and 0 bases at J; junction bases unmatched: 8. CDR1 is MNHNS and CDR2 is SASEGT in the germline V gene. CDR3 size: 15 residues.

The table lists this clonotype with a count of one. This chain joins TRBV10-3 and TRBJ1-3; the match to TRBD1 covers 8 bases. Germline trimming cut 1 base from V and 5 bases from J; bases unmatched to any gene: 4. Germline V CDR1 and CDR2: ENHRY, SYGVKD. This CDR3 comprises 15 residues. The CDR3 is CAISEWTGIRNTIYF. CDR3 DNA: TGTGCCATCAGTGAGTGGACAGGGATAAGAAACACCATATATTTT.

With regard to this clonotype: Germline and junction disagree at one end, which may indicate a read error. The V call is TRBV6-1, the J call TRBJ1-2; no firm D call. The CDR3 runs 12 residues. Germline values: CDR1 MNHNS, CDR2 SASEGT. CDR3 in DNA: TGTGCCAGCGGTGGCAATAACAATGGCTACACCTTC. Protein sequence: CASGGNNNGYTF.

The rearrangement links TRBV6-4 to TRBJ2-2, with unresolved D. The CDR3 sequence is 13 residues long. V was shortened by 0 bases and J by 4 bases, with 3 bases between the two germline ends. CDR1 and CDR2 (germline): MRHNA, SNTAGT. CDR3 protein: CASSDSGTGELFF. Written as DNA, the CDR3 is TGTGCCAGCAGTGACTCGGGCACCGGGGAGCTGTTTTTT.

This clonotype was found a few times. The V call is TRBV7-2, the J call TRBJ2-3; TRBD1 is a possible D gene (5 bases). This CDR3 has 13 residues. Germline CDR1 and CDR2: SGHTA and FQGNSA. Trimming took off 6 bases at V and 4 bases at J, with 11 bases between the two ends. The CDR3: CASSSQGPDTQYF. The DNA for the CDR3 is TGTGCCAGCAGTTCGCAGGGTCCAGATACGCAGTATTTT.

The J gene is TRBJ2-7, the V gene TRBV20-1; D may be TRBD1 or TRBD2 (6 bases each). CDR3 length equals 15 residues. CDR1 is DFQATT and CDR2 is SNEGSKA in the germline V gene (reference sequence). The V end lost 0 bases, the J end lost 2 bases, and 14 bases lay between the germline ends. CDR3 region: CSARDPGGAAYEQYF. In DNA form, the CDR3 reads TGCAGTGCTAGAGATCCCGGGGGCGCAGCCTACGAGCAGTACTTC.

As DNA, the CDR3 is TGTGCCTGGGGCCCGGTCCGGACTAGCGGGAGCACAGATACGCAGTATTTT. Protein sequence: CAWGPVRTSGSTDTQYF. The V call is TRBV30, the J call TRBJ2-3; 11 bases are a match to TRBD2. The J segment lost 0 bases and the V segment lost 5 bases, leaving 10 bases of the junction unmatched. The CDR3 has 17 residues. The germline V gene encodes CDR1 GTSNPN and CDR2 SVGIG (reference sequence).

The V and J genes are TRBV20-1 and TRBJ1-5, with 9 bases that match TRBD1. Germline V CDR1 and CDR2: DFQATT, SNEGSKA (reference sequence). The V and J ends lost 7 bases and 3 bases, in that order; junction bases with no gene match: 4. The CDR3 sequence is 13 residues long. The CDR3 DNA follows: TGCAGTGTACAGGGGGCGGTCAATCAGCCCCAGCATTTT. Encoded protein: CSVQGAVNQPQHF.

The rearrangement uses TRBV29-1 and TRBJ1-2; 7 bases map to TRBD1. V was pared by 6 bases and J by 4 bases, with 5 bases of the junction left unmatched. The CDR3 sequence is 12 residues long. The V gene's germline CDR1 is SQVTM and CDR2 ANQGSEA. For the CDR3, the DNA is TGCAGCGTCGTTGGGACAGCCTATGGCTACACCTTC. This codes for CSVVGTAYGYTF.

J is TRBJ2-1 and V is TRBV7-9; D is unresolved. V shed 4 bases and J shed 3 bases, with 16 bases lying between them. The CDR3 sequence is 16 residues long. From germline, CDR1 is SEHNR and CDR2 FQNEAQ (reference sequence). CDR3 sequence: CASSSVALSDYNEQFF. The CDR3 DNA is TGTGCCAGCAGCTCGGTGGCGCTTTCGGACTACAATGAGCAGTTCTTC.

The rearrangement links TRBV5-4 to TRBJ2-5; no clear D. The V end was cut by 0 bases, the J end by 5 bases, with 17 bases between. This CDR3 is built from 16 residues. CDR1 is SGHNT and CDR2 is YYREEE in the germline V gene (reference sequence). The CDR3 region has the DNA TGTGCCAGCAGCTTGGGGAGCAGGCAGTCTCGGGAGACCCAGTACTTC. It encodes CASSLGSRQSRETQYF.

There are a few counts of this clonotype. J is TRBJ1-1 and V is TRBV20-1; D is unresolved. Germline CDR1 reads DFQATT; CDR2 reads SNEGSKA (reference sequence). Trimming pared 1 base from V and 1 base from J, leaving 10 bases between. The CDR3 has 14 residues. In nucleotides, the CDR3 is TGCAGTGCTAGAGGAGGGTCTGCGAACACTGAAGCTTTCTTT. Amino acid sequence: CSARGGSANTEAFF.

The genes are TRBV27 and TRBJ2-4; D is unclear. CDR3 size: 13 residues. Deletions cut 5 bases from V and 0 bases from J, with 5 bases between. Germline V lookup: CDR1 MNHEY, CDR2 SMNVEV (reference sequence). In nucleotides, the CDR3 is TGTGCCAGCAGTCCCCTAGCCAAAAACATTCAGTACTTC. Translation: CASSPLAKNIQYF.

The CDR3 DNA reads TGTGCCAGCAGTTTACCCGCTGGCTCCTACGAGCAGTACTTC. Its protein product is CASSLPAGSYEQYF. The rearrangement links TRBV28 to TRBJ2-7, with unresolved D. Trimming pared 2 bases from V and 0 bases from J, leaving 8 bases between. This CDR3 comprises 14 residues. Germline loops: CDR1 MDHEN, CDR2 SYDVKM.

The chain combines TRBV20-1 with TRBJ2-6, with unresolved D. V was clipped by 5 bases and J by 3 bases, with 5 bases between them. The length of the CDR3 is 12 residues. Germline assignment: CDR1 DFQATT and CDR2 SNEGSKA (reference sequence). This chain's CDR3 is CSARGGANVLTF. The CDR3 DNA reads TGCAGTGCTCGAGGTGGGGCCAACGTCCTGACTTTC.

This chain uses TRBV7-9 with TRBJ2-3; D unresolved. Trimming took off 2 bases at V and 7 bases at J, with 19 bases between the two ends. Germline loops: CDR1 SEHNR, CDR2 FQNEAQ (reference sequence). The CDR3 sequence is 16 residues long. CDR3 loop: CASSLSYSELSNTQYF. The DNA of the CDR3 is TGTGCCAGCAGCTTATCGTATTCGGAGCTTTCAAATACGCAGTATTTT.

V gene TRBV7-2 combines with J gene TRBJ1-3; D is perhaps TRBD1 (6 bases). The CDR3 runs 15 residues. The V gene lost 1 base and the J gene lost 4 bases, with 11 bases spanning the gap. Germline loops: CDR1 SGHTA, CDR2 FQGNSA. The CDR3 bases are TGTGCCAGCAGCTTAGGGGGGCTGGGGGGAAACACCATATATTTT. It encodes CASSLGGLGGNTIYF.